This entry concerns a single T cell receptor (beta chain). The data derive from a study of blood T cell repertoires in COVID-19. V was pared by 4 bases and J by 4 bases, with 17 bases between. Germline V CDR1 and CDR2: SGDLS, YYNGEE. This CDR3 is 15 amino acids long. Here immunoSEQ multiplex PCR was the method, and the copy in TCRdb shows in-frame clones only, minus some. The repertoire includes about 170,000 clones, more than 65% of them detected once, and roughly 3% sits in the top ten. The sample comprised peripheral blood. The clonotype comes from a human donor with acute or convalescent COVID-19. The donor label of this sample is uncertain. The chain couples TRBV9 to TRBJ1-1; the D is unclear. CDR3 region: CASSPIPGRRTEAFF. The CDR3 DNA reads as TGTGCCAGCAGCCCAATCCCAGGCCGTCGCACTGAAGCTTTCTTT.